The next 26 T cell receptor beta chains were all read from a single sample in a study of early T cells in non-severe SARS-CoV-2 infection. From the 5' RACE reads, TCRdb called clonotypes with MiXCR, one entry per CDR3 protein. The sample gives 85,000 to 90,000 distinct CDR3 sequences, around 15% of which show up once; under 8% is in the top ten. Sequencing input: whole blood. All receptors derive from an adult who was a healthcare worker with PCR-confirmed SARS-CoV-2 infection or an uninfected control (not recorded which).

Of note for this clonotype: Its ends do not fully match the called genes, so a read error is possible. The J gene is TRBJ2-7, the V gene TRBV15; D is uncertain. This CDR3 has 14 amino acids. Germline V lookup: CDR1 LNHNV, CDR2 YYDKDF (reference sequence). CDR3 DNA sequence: TGTGCCACCAGCGCCGTGGCAGGCTCCTACGGGCAGTACTTC. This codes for CATSAVAGSYGQYF.

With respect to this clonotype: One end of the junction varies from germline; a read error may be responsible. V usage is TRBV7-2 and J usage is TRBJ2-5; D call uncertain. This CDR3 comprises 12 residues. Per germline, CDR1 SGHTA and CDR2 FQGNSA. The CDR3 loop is CASSLTQKTQYF. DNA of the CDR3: TGTGCCAGCAGCTTAACCCAAAAGACCCAGTACTTC.

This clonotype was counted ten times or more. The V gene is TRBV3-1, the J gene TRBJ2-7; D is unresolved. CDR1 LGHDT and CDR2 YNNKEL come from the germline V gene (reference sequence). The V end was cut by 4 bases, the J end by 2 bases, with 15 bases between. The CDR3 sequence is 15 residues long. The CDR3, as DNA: TGTGCCAGCAGCCCTACAACGACGAATACCTACGAGCAGTACTTC. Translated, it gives CASSPTTTNTYEQYF.

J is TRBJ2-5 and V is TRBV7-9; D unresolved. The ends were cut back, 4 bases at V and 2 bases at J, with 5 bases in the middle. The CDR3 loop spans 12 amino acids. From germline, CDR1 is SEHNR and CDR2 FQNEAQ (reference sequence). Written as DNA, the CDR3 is TGTGCCAGCAGCTCGAAACAAGAGACCCAGTACTTC. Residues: CASSSKQETQYF.

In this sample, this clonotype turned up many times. The CDR3 region is CASSTMGTGEDIQYF. The CDR3 nucleotides are TGTGCCAGCAGTACTATGGGGACAGGGGAGGACATTCAGTACTTC. This rearrangement joins TRBV12-3 or TRBV12-4 to TRBJ2-4; 10 bases match TRBD1. The junction had 9 bases not matched to a gene; V was cut back by 5 bases and J by 8 bases. The CDR3 extends over 15 amino acids.

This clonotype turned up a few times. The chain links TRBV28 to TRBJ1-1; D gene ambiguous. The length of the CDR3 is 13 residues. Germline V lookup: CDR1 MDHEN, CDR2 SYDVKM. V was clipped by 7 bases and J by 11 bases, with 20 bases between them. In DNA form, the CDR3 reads TGTGCCAGCAACCCCGTAATTGGCCGAGAGGCTTTCTTT. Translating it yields CASNPVIGREAFF.

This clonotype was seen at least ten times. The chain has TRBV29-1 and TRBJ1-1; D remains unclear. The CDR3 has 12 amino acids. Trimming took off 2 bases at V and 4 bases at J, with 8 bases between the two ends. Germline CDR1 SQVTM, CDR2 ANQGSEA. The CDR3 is CSVEQSGTEAFF. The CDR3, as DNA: TGCAGCGTTGAACAGAGCGGCACTGAAGCTTTCTTT. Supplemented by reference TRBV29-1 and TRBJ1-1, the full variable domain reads SAVISQKPSRDICQRGTSLTIQCQVDSQVTMMFWYRQQPGQSLTLIATANQGSEATYESGFVIDKFPISRPNLTFSTLTVSNMSPEDSSIYLCSVEQSGTEAFFGQGTRLTVV.

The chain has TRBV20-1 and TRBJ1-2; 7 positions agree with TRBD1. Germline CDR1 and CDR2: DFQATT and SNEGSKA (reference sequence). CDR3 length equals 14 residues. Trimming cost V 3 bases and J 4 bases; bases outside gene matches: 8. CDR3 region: CSASRSGTVYGYTF. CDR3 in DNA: TGCAGTGCTAGCCGCTCCGGGACAGTCTATGGCTACACCTTC.

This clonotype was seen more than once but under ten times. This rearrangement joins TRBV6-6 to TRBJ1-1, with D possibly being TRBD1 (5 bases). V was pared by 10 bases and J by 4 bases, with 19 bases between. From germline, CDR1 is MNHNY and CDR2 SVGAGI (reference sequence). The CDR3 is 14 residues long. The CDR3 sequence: CATNRGTLSTEAFF. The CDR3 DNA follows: TGTGCCACTAATCGGGGCACGTTATCCACTGAAGCTTTCTTT.

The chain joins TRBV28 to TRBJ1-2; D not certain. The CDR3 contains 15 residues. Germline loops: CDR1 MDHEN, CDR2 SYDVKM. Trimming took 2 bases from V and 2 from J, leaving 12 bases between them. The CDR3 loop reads CASSLPHLANYGYTF. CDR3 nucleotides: TGTGCCAGCAGTTTACCACACCTTGCAAACTATGGCTACACCTTC.

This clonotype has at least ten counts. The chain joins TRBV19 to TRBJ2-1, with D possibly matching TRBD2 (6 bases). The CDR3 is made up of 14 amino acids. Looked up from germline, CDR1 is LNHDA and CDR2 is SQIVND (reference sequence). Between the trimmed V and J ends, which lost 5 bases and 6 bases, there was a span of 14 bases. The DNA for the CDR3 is TGTGCCAGTAGTGCGACTAGAAGTCTCAATGAGCAGTTCTTC. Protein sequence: CASSATRSLNEQFF.

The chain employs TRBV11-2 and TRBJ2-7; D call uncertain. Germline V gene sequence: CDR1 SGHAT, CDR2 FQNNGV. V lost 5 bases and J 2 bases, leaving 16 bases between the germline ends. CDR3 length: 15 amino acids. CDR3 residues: CASSLDPTDTYEQYF. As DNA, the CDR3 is TGTGCCAGCAGCCTCGACCCTACCGATACCTACGAGCAGTACTTC.

CDR3 sequence: CASSPAGITEAFF. The CDR3 DNA sequence: TGTGCCAGCTCACCAGCAGGTATCACTGAAGCTTTCTTT. The chain combines TRBV18 with TRBJ1-1; the D is unclear. Germline CDR1 reads KGHSH; CDR2 reads LQKENI. V lost 2 bases and J lost 4, with 8 bases in between. This CDR3 is 13 amino acids long.

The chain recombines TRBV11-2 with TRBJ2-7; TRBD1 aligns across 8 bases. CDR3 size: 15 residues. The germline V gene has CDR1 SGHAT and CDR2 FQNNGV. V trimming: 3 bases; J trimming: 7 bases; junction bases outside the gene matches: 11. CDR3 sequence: CASSLERQGAGEQYF. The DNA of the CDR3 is TGTGCCAGCAGCTTGGAGAGGCAGGGGGCGGGAGAGCAGTACTTC. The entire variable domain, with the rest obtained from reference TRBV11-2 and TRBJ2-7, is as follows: EAGVAQSPRYKIIEKRQSVAFWCNPISGHATLYWYQQILGQGPKLLIQFQNNGVVDDSQLPKDRFSAERLKGVDSTLKIQPAKLEDSAVYLCASSLERQGAGEQYFGPGTRLTVT.

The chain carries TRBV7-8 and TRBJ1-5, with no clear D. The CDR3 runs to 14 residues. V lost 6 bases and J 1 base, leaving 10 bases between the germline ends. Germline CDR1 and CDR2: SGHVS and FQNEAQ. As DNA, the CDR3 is TGTGCCAGCAGGGCGGTCGGGAGCAATCAGCCCCAGCATTTT. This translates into CASRAVGSNQPQHF. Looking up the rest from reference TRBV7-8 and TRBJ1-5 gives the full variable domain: GAGVSQSPRYKVAKRGQDVALRCDPISGHVSLFWYQQALGQGPEFLTYFQNEAQLDKSGLPSDRFFAERPEGSVSTLKIQRTQQEDSAVYLCASRAVGSNQPQHFGDGTRLSIL.

CDR3 DNA sequence: TGTGCCAGCAGCCCCCAGACAGGGACCTACAATGAGCAGTTCTTC. It yields the protein CASSPQTGTYNEQFF. This chain joins TRBV3-1 and TRBJ2-1; TRBD1 aligns across 7 bases. The germline gives CDR1 LGHDT, CDR2 YNNKEL (reference sequence). Trimming at V came to 4 bases and at J to 2 bases, leaving 5 bases not matched to a gene. This CDR3 is 15 amino acids long.

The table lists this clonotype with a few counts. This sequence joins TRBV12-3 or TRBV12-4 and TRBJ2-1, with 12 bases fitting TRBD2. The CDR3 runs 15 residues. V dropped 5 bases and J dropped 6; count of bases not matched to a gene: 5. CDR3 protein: CASSPRLAGVNEQFF. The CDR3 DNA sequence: TGTGCCAGCAGTCCCCGACTAGCGGGGGTCAATGAGCAGTTCTTC.

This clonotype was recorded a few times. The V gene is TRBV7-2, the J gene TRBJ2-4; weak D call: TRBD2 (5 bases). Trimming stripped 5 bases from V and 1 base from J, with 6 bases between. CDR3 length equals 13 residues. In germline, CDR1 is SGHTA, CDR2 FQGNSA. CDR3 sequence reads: CASSGGAKNIQYF. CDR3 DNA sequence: TGTGCCAGCAGCGGCGGGGCCAAAAACATTCAGTACTTC.

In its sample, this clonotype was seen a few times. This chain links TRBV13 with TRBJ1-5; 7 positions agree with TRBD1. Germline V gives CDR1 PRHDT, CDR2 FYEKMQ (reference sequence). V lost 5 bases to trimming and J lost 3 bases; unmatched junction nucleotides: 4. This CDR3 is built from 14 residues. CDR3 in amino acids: CASSRRGYNQPQHF. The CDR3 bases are TGTGCCAGCAGCCGCAGGGGGTACAATCAGCCCCAGCATTTT.

The chain's CDR3 is CASSSDRSNQPQHF. CDR3 nucleotides: TGTGCCAGCAGCTCGGACAGAAGCAATCAGCCCCAGCATTTT. The genes are TRBV7-9 and TRBJ1-5, with D perhaps matching TRBD1 (6 bases). The germline V gene has CDR1 SEHNR and CDR2 FQNEAQ (reference sequence). This CDR3 has 14 residues. Trimming removed 4 bases from V and 1 base from J, with 8 bases in between.

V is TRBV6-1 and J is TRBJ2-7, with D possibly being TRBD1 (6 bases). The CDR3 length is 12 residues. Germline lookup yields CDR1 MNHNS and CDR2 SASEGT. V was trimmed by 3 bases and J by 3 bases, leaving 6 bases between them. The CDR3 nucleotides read TGTGCCAGCAGTGAGACAGGCTACGAGCAGTACTTC. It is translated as CASSETGYEQYF.

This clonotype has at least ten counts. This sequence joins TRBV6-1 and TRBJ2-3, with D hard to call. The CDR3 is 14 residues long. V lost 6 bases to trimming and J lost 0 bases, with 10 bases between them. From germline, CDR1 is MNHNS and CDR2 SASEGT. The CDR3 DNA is TGTGCCAGCAGCACGATGCATAGCACAGATACGCAGTATTTT. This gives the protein CASSTMHSTDTQYF.

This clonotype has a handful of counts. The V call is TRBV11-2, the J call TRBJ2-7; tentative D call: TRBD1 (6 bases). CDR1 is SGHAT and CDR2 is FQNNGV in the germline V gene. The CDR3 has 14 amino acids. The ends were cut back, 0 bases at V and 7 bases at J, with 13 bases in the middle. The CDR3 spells CASSLEYRVLEQYF. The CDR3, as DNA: TGTGCCAGCAGCTTAGAATACAGGGTCTTAGAGCAGTACTTC.

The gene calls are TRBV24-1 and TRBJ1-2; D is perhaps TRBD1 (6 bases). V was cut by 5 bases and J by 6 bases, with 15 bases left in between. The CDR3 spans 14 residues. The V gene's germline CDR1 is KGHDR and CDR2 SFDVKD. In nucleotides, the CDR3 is TGTGCCACCAGTGCCATAGACAGGACCAATGGCTACACCTTC. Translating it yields CATSAIDRTNGYTF.

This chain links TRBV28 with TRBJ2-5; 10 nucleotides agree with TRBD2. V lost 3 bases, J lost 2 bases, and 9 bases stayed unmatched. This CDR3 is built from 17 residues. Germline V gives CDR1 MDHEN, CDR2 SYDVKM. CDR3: CASSFAGLAGGQETQYF. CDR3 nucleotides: TGTGCCAGCAGTTTCGCGGGATTAGCGGGGGGACAAGAGACCCAGTACTTC.

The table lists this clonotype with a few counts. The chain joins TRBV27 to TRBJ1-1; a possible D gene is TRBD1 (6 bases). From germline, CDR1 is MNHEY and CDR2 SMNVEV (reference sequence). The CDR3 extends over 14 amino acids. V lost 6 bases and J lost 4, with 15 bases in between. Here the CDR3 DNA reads TGTGCCAGCAGCAACAGGGCCTCCGGCACTGAAGCTTTCTTT. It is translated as CASSNRASGTEAFF.